Below are 20 T cell receptor beta chains sequenced from a single sample in a study of early stage breast cancer tumors. Assay: immunoSEQ multiplex PCR; the TCRdb copy retains only in-frame clones and omits some. Of under 45,000 clones in the sample, approximately 78% were seen once. The material sequenced was blood. The receptors originated from a person aged 45-60 years with breast cancer.

This clone was detected only once. This sequence joins TRBV5-1 and TRBJ2-3, with 9 bases that match TRBD1. The CDR3 runs to 15 residues. Germline V CDR1 and CDR2: SGHRS, YFSETQ. Losses at the gene ends were 3 bases for V and 2 bases for J; bases not matched to a gene: 4. The CDR3 nucleotides are TGCGCCAGCAGCTACCGGGACAGGGTCACAGATACGCAGTATTTT. This sequence encodes CASSYRDRVTDTQYF.

The genes are TRBV19 and TRBJ1-2; the match to TRBD1 covers 7 bases. V shed 7 bases, J shed 8 bases, and the junction held 10 bases outside the gene matches. CDR1 and CDR2 (germline): LNHDA, SQIVND (reference sequence). This CDR3 contains 13 residues. The CDR3 bases are TGTGCCAGTATCGCAAATACAGGGGACGGCTACACCTTC. Translating gives CASIANTGDGYTF.

The V call is TRBV6-6, the J call TRBJ1-6, with a tentative D call TRBD1 (6 bases). V lost 5 bases, J lost 8 bases, and 10 bases lay in between. Germline V gene data show CDR1 as MNHNY and CDR2 as SVGAGI (reference sequence). This CDR3 spans 13 amino acids. The chain's CDR3 is CASSGKGDSPLHF. For the CDR3, the DNA is TGTGCCAGCAGTGGAAAGGGGGATTCACCCCTCCACTTT.

The CDR3 loop is CASSEGLAYEQYF. CDR3 sequence (DNA): TGTGCCAGCAGCGAGGGACTAGCCTACGAGCAGTACTTC. V usage is TRBV11-2 and J usage is TRBJ2-7, with 8 bases fitting TRBD2. Trimming took 5 bases from V and 2 from J; bases not matched to a gene: 2. This CDR3 contains 13 residues. Germline V gives CDR1 SGHAT, CDR2 FQNNGV. Full variable domain (missing parts from reference TRBV11-2 and TRBJ2-7): EAGVAQSPRYKIIEKRQSVAFWCNPISGHATLYWYQQILGQGPKLLIQFQNNGVVDDSQLPKDRFSAERLKGVDSTLKIQPAKLEDSAVYLCASSEGLAYEQYFGPGTRLTVT.

The CDR3: CASSYSRGILGTEAFF. CDR3 nucleotide sequence: TGTGCCAGCAGTTACTCGAGGGGGATACTGGGCACTGAAGCTTTCTTT. This rearrangement joins TRBV6-7 to TRBJ1-1; perhaps TRBD1 as D (6 bases). TRBV6-7 is classed as an ORF, of uncertain function. The CDR3 has 16 amino acids. Trimming took off 0 bases at V and 4 bases at J, with 15 bases between the two ends.

The chain uses TRBV19 and TRBJ1-4; no firm D call. Deletions cut 3 bases from V and 4 bases from J, with 3 bases between. The CDR3 covers 12 residues. Germline V gene sequence: CDR1 LNHDA, CDR2 SQIVND (reference sequence). The DNA for the CDR3 is TGTGCCAGTAGTATCGGTAATGAAAAACTGTTTTTT. Translated: CASSIGNEKLFF.

The genes are TRBV5-1 and TRBJ2-3; D is perhaps TRBD2 (6 bases). Trimming took off 0 bases at V and 3 bases at J, with 8 bases between the two ends. The germline gives CDR1 SGHRS, CDR2 YFSETQ. CDR3 length equals 14 residues. DNA for the CDR3: TGCGCCAGCAGCTTGGCGGGAGAGACAGATACGCAGTATTTT. Amino acid sequence: CASSLAGETDTQYF.

The gene calls are TRBV6-6 and TRBJ2-7, with 7 bases aligning to TRBD2. V shed 0 bases and J 5 bases; nucleotides not matched to a gene: 4. Germline V gene sequence: CDR1 MNHNY, CDR2 SVGAGI (reference sequence). This CDR3 has 14 amino acids. The DNA of the CDR3 is TGTGCCAGCAGTTACTCTGGCGGGAGCGACGAGCAGTACTTC. It codes for CASSYSGGSDEQYF.

The chain recombines TRBV27 with TRBJ2-4; TRBD2 is a possible D gene (6 bases). V lost 6 bases and J 4 bases, leaving 19 bases between the germline ends. From germline, CDR1 is MNHEY and CDR2 SMNVEV (reference sequence). The CDR3 covers 16 residues. CDR3 DNA: TGTGCCAGCAGGGGGATGGGGTTAGCGGTAAAAAACATTCAGTACTTC. Translated, it gives CASRGMGLAVKNIQYF.

The chain joins TRBV2 to TRBJ1-4; perhaps TRBD1 as D (5 bases). The CDR3 is made up of 13 amino acids. Deletions cut 2 bases from V and 12 bases from J, with 13 bases between. Germline V gives CDR1 SNHLY, CDR2 FYNNEI. The CDR3 coding sequence is TGTGCCAGCAGTGAATCGGGGGGAGGGGAACTGTTTTTT. As protein: CASSESGGGELFF.

This clone was observed a few times. V usage is TRBV6-1 and J usage is TRBJ2-7; D might be TRBD1 (6 bases). CDR1 is MNHNS, CDR2 SASEGT, per germline. V was cut by 7 bases and J by 4 bases, with 20 bases left in between. This CDR3 contains 15 residues. The CDR3 protein is CASNTGSGYDYEQYF. The CDR3 DNA follows: TGTGCCAGCAACACAGGGTCCGGGTACGATTACGAGCAGTACTTC.

This clone appeared a few times. The chain joins TRBV5-4 to TRBJ2-7; maybe TRBD2 (7 bases). Germline V gene sequence: CDR1 SGHNT, CDR2 YYREEE (reference sequence). Trimming cost V 0 bases and J 0 bases, with 19 bases left between them. This CDR3 comprises 18 residues. The CDR3 reads CASSLGGARAGASYEQYV. The CDR3 nucleotides read TGTGCCAGCAGCTTGGGAGGGGCTAGGGCGGGGGCCTCCTACGAGCAGTACGTC.

This clone has only one observation. The chain combines TRBV5-1 with TRBJ2-4, with 7 positions matching TRBD1. Germline V gene data show CDR1 as SGHRS and CDR2 as YFSETQ. The CDR3 consists of 14 residues. The trim removed 7 bases at V and 0 bases at J, leaving 4 bases unmatched. In nucleotides, the CDR3 is TGCGCCAGCTCACAGGGGTCAGCCAAAAACATTCAGTACTTC. This translates into CASSQGSAKNIQYF.

The DNA of the CDR3 is TGCGCCAGCAGCCATGCCGGGACAGGGGGCTCTGGGGCCAACGTCCTGACTTTC. Its translation: CASSHAGTGGSGANVLTF. This chain links TRBV5-1 with TRBJ2-6; TRBD1 matches at 11 bases. The V and J ends lost 4 bases and 0 bases, in that order; junction bases with no gene match: 6. Per germline, CDR1 SGHRS and CDR2 YFSETQ. This CDR3 is 18 amino acids long.

There are a few counts of this clone. The rearrangement uses TRBV5-5 and TRBJ1-5; 7 bases map to TRBD1. The CDR3 is 14 amino acids. J gave up 0 bases and V 5 bases, and 2 bases lay outside the gene matches. In germline, CDR1 is SGHKS, CDR2 YYEKEE (reference sequence). CDR3 DNA: TGTGCCAGCAGACAGGGGTTTAGCAATCAGCCCCAGCATTTT. Encoded protein: CASRQGFSNQPQHF. Variable domain in full (rest from reference TRBV5-5 and TRBJ1-5): DAGVTQSPTHLIKTRGQQVTLRCSPISGHKSVSWYQQVLGQGPQFIFQYYEKEERGRGNFPDRFSARQFPNYSSELNVNALLLGDSALYLCASRQGFSNQPQHFGDGTRLSIL.

The rearrangement links TRBV5-1 to TRBJ2-6; D is perhaps TRBD1 (6 bases). The germline V and J ends were trimmed by 0 bases and 0 bases, with 7 bases remaining between them. This CDR3 has 16 residues. CDR1 is SGHRS and CDR2 is YFSETQ in the germline V gene. CDR3 residues: CASSLGQDSGANVLTF. DNA of the CDR3: TGCGCCAGCAGCTTGGGACAGGACTCTGGGGCCAACGTCCTGACTTTC.

By share, this clone ranks as medium-sized. The chain employs TRBV20-1 and TRBJ1-1; no clear D gene. From germline, CDR1 is DFQATT and CDR2 SNEGSKA (reference sequence). Trimming stripped 1 base from V and 4 bases from J, with 4 bases between. This CDR3 region has 11 residues. The CDR3 here is CSARAPTEAFF. The CDR3 DNA sequence: TGCAGTGCTAGAGCTCCCACTGAAGCTTTCTTT.

This clone rates as medium-sized (0.01 to 0.1%). V gene TRBV7-9 combines with J gene TRBJ2-3; D gene ambiguous. The CDR3 is 14 amino acids. Germline V gene lookup returns CDR1 SEHNR and CDR2 FQNEAQ (reference sequence). The ends were cut back, 4 bases at V and 4 bases at J, with 12 bases in the middle. The CDR3 sequence is CASSYDSASDTQYF. Written as DNA, the CDR3 is TGTGCCAGCAGCTATGACTCGGCTTCAGATACGCAGTATTTT.

The chain carries TRBV19 and TRBJ2-7; D is perhaps TRBD1 (6 bases). The CDR3 contains 18 residues. Per germline, CDR1 LNHDA and CDR2 SQIVND (reference sequence). Trimming removed 3 bases at V and 2 bases at J, with 23 bases between. The CDR3 DNA follows: TGTGCCAGTAGTATGAGGCTATCCGTACCAGGGGTTGCCTACGAGCAGTACTTC. As protein: CASSMRLSVPGVAYEQYF.

The rearrangement uses TRBV18 and TRBJ2-5; tentatively, D is TRBD2 (6 bases). CDR1 is KGHSH, CDR2 LQKENI, per germline. The CDR3 has 13 residues. V shed 2 bases and J shed 3 bases, with 7 bases lying between them. DNA of the CDR3: TGTGCCAGCTCACCAGGCGGGAAAGAGACCCAGTACTTC. Translating gives CASSPGGKETQYF.